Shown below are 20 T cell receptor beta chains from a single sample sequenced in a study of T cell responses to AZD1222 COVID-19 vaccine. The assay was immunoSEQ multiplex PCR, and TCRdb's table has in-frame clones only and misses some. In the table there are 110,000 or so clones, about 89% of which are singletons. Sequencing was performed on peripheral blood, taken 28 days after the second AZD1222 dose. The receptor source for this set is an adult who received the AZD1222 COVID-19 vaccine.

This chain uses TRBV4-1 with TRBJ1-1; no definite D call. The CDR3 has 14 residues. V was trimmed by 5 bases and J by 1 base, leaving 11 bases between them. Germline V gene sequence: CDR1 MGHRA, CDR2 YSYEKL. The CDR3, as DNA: TGCGCCAGCAGCGGACCGCTGAAGAACACTGAAGCTTTCTTT. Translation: CASSGPLKNTEAFF.

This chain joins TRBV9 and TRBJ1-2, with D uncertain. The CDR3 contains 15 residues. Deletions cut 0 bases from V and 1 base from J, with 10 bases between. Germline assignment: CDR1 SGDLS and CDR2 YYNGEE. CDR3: CASSVESGFNYGYTF. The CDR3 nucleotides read TGTGCCAGCAGCGTAGAATCCGGGTTTAACTATGGCTACACCTTC.

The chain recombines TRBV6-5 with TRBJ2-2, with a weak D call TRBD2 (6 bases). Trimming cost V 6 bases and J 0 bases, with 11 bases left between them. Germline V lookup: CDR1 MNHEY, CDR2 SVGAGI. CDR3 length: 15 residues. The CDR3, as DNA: TGTGCCAGCAGCCACAGGACTACGAACACCGGGGAGCTGTTTTTT. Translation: CASSHRTTNTGELFF.

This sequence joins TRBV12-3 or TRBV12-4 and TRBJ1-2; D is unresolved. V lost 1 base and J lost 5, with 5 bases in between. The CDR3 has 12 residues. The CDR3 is CASSLVSYGYTF. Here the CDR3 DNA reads TGTGCCAGCAGTTTAGTCTCTTATGGCTACACCTTC.

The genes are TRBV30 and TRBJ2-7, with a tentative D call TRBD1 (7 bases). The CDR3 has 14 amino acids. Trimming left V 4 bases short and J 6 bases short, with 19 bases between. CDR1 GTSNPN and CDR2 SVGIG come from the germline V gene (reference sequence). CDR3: CAWTTDTRGAEQYF. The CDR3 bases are TGTGCCTGGACTACGGATACCAGGGGGGCCGAGCAGTACTTC. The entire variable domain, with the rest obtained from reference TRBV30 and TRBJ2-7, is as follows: SQTIHQWPATLVQPVGSPLSLECTVEGTSNPNLYWYRQAAGRGLQLLFYSVGIGQISSEVPQNLSASRPQDRQFILSSKKLLLSDSGFYLCAWTTDTRGAEQYFGPGTRLTVT.

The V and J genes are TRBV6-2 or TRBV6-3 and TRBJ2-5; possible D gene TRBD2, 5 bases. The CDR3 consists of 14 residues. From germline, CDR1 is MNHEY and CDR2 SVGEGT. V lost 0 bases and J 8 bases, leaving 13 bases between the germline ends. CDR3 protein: CASSYSRTPGTQYF. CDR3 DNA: TGTGCCAGCAGTTACTCGAGGACCCCGGGAACCCAGTACTTC.

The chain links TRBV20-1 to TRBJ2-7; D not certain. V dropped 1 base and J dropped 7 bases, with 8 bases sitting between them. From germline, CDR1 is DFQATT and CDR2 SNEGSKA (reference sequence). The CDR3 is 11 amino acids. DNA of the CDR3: TGCAGTGCTAGAGGGGTGGAGGAGCAGTACTTC. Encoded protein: CSARGVEEQYF.

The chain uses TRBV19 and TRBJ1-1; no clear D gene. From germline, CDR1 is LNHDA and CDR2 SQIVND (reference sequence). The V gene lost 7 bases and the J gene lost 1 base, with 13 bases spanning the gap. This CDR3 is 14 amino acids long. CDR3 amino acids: CASTTASTNTEAFF. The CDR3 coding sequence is TGTGCCAGTACGACGGCCAGTACGAACACTGAAGCTTTCTTT. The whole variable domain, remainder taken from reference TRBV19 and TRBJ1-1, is DGGITQSPKYLFRKEGQNVTLSCEQNLNHDAMYWYRQDPGQGLRLIYYSQIVNDFQKGDIAEGYSVSREKKESFPLTVTSAQKNPTAFYLCASTTASTNTEAFFGQGTRLTVV.

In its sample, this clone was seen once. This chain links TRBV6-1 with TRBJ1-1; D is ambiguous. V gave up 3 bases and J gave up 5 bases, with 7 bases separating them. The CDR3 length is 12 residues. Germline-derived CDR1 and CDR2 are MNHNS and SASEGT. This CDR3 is CASSDRGTEAFF. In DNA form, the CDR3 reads TGTGCCAGCAGTGATCGGGGAACTGAAGCTTTCTTT.

Here the CDR3 DNA reads TGTGCCAGCAGGGACAGGGTGGGTTACGAGCAGTACTTC. Protein sequence: CASRDRVGYEQYF. The J gene is TRBJ2-7, the V gene TRBV2; 8 nucleotides match TRBD1. The CDR3 extends over 13 amino acids. Germline lookup yields CDR1 SNHLY and CDR2 FYNNEI. After removal of 6 bases from V and 4 bases from J, the junction contained 5 bases not matched to a gene.

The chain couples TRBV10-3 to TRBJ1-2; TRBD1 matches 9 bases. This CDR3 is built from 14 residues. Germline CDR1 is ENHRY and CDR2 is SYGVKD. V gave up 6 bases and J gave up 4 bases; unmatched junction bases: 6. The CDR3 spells CAIRGQGGAYGYTF. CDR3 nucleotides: TGTGCCATCAGGGGACAGGGAGGCGCCTATGGCTACACCTTC.

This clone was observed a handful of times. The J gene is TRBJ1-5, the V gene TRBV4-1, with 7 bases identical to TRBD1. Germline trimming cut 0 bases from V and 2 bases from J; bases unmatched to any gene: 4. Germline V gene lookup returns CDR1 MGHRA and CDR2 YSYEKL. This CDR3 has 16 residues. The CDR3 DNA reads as TGCGCCAGCAGCCAAGATCAGGGGGGCGGCAATCAGCCCCAGCATTTT. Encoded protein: CASSQDQGGGNQPQHF.

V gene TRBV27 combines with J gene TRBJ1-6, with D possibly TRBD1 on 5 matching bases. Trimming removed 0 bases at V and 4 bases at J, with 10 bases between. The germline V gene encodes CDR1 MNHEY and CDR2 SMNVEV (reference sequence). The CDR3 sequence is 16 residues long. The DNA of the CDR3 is TGTGCCAGCAGTTTATCGATGGGGGGATATAATTCACCCCTCCACTTT. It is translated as CASSLSMGGYNSPLHF.

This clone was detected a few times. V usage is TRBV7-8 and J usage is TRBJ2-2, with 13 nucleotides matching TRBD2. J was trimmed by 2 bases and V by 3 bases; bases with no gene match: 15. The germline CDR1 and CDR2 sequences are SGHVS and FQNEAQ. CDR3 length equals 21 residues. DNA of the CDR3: TGTGCCAGCAGCTTTGAACTAGCGGGAGGGCCCCACTCTATAAACACCGGGGAGCTGTTTTTT. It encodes CASSFELAGGPHSINTGELFF.

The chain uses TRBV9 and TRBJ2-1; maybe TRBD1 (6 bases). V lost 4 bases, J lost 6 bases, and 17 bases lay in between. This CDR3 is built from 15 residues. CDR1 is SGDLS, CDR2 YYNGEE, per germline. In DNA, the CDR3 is TGTGCCAGCAGCAAACAGGGTGGTGGGATCAATGAGCAGTTCTTC. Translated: CASSKQGGGINEQFF.

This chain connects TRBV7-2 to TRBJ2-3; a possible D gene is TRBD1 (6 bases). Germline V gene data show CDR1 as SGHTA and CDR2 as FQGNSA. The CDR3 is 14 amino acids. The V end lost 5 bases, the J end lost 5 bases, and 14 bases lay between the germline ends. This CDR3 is CASSKTGWEDTQYF. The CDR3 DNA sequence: TGTGCCAGCAGCAAGACAGGTTGGGAAGATACGCAGTATTTT.

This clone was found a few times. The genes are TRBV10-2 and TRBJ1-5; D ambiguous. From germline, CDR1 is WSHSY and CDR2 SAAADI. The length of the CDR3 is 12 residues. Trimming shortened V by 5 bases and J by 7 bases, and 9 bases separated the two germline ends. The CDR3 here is CASSFLGQPQHF. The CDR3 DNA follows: TGCGCCAGCAGTTTCCTCGGCCAGCCCCAGCATTTT.

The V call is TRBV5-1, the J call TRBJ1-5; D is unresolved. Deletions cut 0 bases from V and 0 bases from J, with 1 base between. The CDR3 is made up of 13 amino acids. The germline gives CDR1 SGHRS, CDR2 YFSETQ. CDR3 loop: CASSLGSNQPQHF. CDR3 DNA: TGCGCCAGCAGCTTGGGTAGCAATCAGCCCCAGCATTTT.

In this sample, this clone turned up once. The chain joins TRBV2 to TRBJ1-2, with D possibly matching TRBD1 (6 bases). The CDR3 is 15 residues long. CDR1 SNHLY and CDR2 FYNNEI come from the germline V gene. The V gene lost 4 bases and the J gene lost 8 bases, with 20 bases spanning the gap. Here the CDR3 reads CASSVRAQGPSGYTF. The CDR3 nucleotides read TGTGCCAGCAGTGTGCGGGCACAGGGCCCCTCCGGCTACACCTTC. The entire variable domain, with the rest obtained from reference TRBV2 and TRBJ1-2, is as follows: EPEVTQTPSHQVTQMGQEVILRCVPISNHLYFYWYRQILGQKVEFLVSFYNNEISEKSEIFDDQFSVERPDGSNFTLKIRSTKLEDSAMYFCASSVRAQGPSGYTFGSGTRLTVV.

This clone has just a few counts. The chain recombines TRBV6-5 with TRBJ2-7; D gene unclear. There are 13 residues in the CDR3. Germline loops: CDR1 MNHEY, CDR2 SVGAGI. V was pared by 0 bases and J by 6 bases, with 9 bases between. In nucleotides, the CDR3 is TGTGCCAGCAGTTACTCAGGGTTCGGCGAGCAGTACTTC. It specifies CASSYSGFGEQYF.